This TCR beta chain stems from a study of blood T cell repertoires in COVID-19. Libraries were prepared by immunoSEQ multiplex PCR; TCRdb keeps only in-frame clonotypes and omits some of them. This table has hundreds of thousands of clones, around 86% appearing once. The germline V gene encodes CDR1 WNHNN and CDR2 SYGVQD (reference sequence). With 2 bases removed from V and 4 bases from J, the gap between germline ends came to 11 bases. The CDR3 sequence is 14 residues long. This receptor was identified in a woman under 40 with active or convalescent COVID-19. The sample consisted of peripheral blood. The chain employs TRBV10-1 and TRBJ1-1, with D perhaps matching TRBD1 (5 bases). The CDR3 here is CASSELPQGTEAFF. In DNA, the CDR3 is TGCGCCAGCAGTGAGCTCCCTCAGGGCACTGAAGCTTTCTTT.